This T cell receptor (beta chain) was captured in a study of early T cells in non-severe SARS-CoV-2 infection. Study as a whole: The study sequenced bulk RNA from unsorted whole blood, with chains unpaired.

Individually, cDNA molecules had unique molecular identifiers attached to them. TCRdb reanalysed the 5' RACE reads using MiXCR and keeps one entry per CDR3 protein. There are over 60,000 distinct CDR3 sequences in the sample; 9.5% occur only once, and under 6.5% lies in the top ten. This clonotype was seen at least ten times. With 4 bases removed from V and 6 bases from J, the gap between germline ends came to 16 bases. This CDR3 contains 15 residues. Germline V gene sequence: CDR1 LGHDT, CDR2 YNNKEL (reference sequence). The chain uses TRBV3-1 and TRBJ2-1; D tentatively reads TRBD1 or TRBD2 (5 bases each). This receptor was identified in an adult who was a healthcare worker with PCR-confirmed SARS-CoV-2 infection or an uninfected control (not recorded which). Sample: whole blood. CDR3 region: CASSPRDLGSNEQFF. CDR3 nucleotide sequence: TGTGCCAGCAGCCCTCGGGACCTAGGTTCCAATGAGCAGTTCTTC.